These 17 T cell receptor beta chains came from one sample sequenced in a study of cytomegalovirus exposure and HLA in healthy donors. Assay used: immunoSEQ multiplex PCR; TCRdb lists only in-frame clones, some missing. The table lists some 110,000 clones, approximately 91% of them singletons. Sequencing used PBMCs. The receptors were gathered from a man between 18 and 35 years old in good health and CMV-seropositive.

This clone was seen a few times. V is TRBV9 and J is TRBJ1-3; the match to TRBD1 covers 8 bases. The V gene's germline CDR1 is SGDLS and CDR2 YYNGEE. The ends lost 4 bases at V and 4 bases at J; junction bases unmatched: 7. The CDR3 extends over 15 amino acids. In DNA form, the CDR3 reads TGTGCCAGCAGCCCCAGACAGGGGACCGGAAACACCATATATTTT. Translation: CASSPRQGTGNTIYF.

The rearrangement joins TRBV18 to TRBJ2-1; 9 bases match TRBD2. CDR1 and CDR2 from the germline V gene are KGHSH and LQKENI. The CDR3 loop spans 16 amino acids. Germline trimming cut 4 bases from V and 7 bases from J; bases unmatched to any gene: 11. The CDR3 coding sequence is TGTGCCAGCTCACTGAGACCGGGACTAGCAGAGAATGAGCAGTTCTTC. It translates to CASSLRPGLAENEQFF.

J is TRBJ1-2 and V is TRBV19; D is ambiguous. Germline V lookup: CDR1 LNHDA, CDR2 SQIVND (reference sequence). Trimming removed 4 bases from V and 8 bases from J, with 17 bases in between. CDR3 length: 14 amino acids. The CDR3 DNA reads as TGTGCCAGTAGTACCCGGACGGCCGGGGAAGGCTACACCTTC. This sequence encodes CASSTRTAGEGYTF.

To note about this clone: Within the sample, other DNA sequences also encode this same CDR3. This chain uses TRBV5-1 with TRBJ2-3, with 8 bases matching TRBD1. Trimming at V came to 4 bases and at J to 4 bases, leaving 5 bases not matched to a gene. Germline CDR1 and CDR2: SGHRS and YFSETQ. The CDR3 runs 14 residues. The DNA for the CDR3 is TGCGCCAGCAGCCAGGGACAGGTGGCAGATACGCAGTATTTT. This sequence encodes CASSQGQVADTQYF.

V usage is TRBV28 and J usage is TRBJ1-6, with 8 bases lining up with TRBD1. CDR3 size: 18 residues. CDR1 is MDHEN and CDR2 is SYDVKM in the germline V gene. The V and J ends lost 6 bases and 4 bases, in that order; junction bases with no gene match: 14. The CDR3 spells CASRVTGGVRGYNSPLHF. The CDR3 DNA reads as TGTGCCAGCAGGGTTACAGGGGGAGTCCGTGGATATAATTCACCCCTCCACTTT. Drawing the rest from reference TRBV28 and TRBJ1-6, the complete variable domain is DVKVTQSSRYLVKRTGEKVFLECVQDMDHENMFWYRQDPGLGLRLIYFSYDVKMKEKGDIPEGYSVSREKKERFSLILESASTNQTSMYLCASRVTGGVRGYNSPLHFGNGTRLTVT.

This chain links TRBV18 with TRBJ2-1; a weak D match, TRBD1 (6 bases). The V end lost 6 bases, the J end lost 1 base, and 10 bases lay between the germline ends. In germline, CDR1 is KGHSH, CDR2 LQKENI. CDR3 length: 14 amino acids. DNA of the CDR3: TGTGCCAGCTCGCCCAGGGGATCCTACAATGAGCAGTTCTTC. This sequence encodes CASSPRGSYNEQFF.

The chain carries TRBV18 and TRBJ1-1, with 9 nucleotides matching TRBD1. Germline CDR1 is KGHSH and CDR2 is LQKENI. V dropped 4 bases and J dropped 4; count of bases not matched to a gene: 4. This CDR3 has 14 amino acids. CDR3 DNA sequence: TGTGCCAGCTCACAAGGGACAGGGCTCACTGAAGCTTTCTTT. This encodes CASSQGTGLTEAFF.

This rearrangement joins TRBV6-1 to TRBJ1-5; D may be TRBD1 (5 bases). Per the germline V gene, CDR1 is MNHNS and CDR2 is SASEGT. The V gene lost 2 bases and the J gene lost 0 bases, with 14 bases spanning the gap. The CDR3 runs to 17 residues. The CDR3 DNA is TGTGCCAGCAGTGAATTTGACAGCCACCCTAGCAATCAGCCCCAGCATTTT. It yields the protein CASSEFDSHPSNQPQHF.

In its sample, this clone was seen a few times. J is TRBJ1-6 and V is TRBV6-5; D is unclear. Germline V gives CDR1 MNHEY, CDR2 SVGAGI. The CDR3 contains 15 residues. V lost 2 bases and J lost 2, with 7 bases in between. The CDR3 DNA reads as TGTGCCAGCAGTTACGGAGTCCCCTATAATTCACCCCTCCACTTT. Amino acid sequence: CASSYGVPYNSPLHF.

The chain links TRBV10-3 to TRBJ1-6, with a tentative D call TRBD1 (6 bases). The germline V gene encodes CDR1 ENHRY and CDR2 SYGVKD. Trimming removed 7 bases at V and 5 bases at J, with 15 bases between. The CDR3 is 15 amino acids. The CDR3 bases are TGTGCCATCAAGGGGGAAAGCGGGAATAATTCACCCCTCCACTTT. Translated: CAIKGESGNNSPLHF.

The chain links TRBV14 to TRBJ1-6, with TRBD1 matching 7 bases. After removal of 5 bases from V and 9 bases from J, the junction contained 7 bases not matched to a gene. Germline values: CDR1 SGHDN, CDR2 FVKESK. The CDR3 runs to 14 residues. CDR3 DNA sequence: TGTGCCAGCAGCGCGCGACAGGGAGGTTCACCCCTCCACTTT. As protein: CASSARQGGSPLHF.

CDR3: CASSPAGGYNEQFF. The DNA of the CDR3 is TGCGCCAGCAGTCCAGCGGGGGGTTACAATGAGCAGTTCTTC. The rearrangement joins TRBV10-1 to TRBJ2-1; 9 bases agree with TRBD2. Germline trimming cut 5 bases from V and 4 bases from J; bases unmatched to any gene: 3. The germline V gene has CDR1 WNHNN and CDR2 SYGVQD (reference sequence). CDR3 size: 14 residues.

The genes are TRBV7-2 and TRBJ2-5; 14 nucleotides agree with TRBD2. The ends lost 5 bases at V and 4 bases at J; junction bases unmatched: 9. Looked up from germline, CDR1 is SGHTA and CDR2 is FQGNSA. The CDR3 has 17 residues. CDR3 nucleotide sequence: TGTGCCAGCAGCCTACGACTAGCGGGGGGGTTAGGAGAGACCCAGTACTTC. Its translation: CASSLRLAGGLGETQYF.

The chain uses TRBV7-8 and TRBJ1-2; 9 bases map to TRBD1. V shed 0 bases and J 8 bases; nucleotides not matched to a gene: 16. The CDR3 is 18 amino acids. CDR1 is SGHVS, CDR2 FQNEAQ, per germline. CDR3 in amino acids: CASSLAPAGTGGRGGYTF. The CDR3, as DNA: TGTGCCAGCAGCTTAGCCCCTGCTGGCACAGGGGGCAGGGGCGGCTACACCTTC.

The CDR3 DNA reads as TGCGCCAGCAGTGGCAGGGACACCGGGGAGCTGTTTTTT. Its protein product is CASSGRDTGELFF. V usage is TRBV10-1 and J usage is TRBJ2-2, with D possibly matching TRBD1 (5 bases). V was shortened by 4 bases and J by 3 bases, with 6 bases between the two germline ends. The CDR3 contains 13 residues. The germline gives CDR1 WNHNN, CDR2 SYGVQD (reference sequence).

The chain has TRBV4-1 and TRBJ1-2; weak D call: TRBD1 (5 bases). Trimming cost V 4 bases and J 6 bases, with 18 bases left between them. CDR1 is MGHRA, CDR2 YSYEKL, per germline. This CDR3 contains 15 residues. Here the CDR3 DNA reads TGCGCCAGCAGCCCGCCGGGGGGGGATGAGAATGGCTACACCTTC. This translates into CASSPPGGDENGYTF.

The gene calls are TRBV7-2 and TRBJ1-6, with unresolved D. V dropped 5 bases and J dropped 10 bases, with 18 bases sitting between them. This CDR3 comprises 15 residues. CDR1 SGHTA and CDR2 FQGNSA come from the germline V gene. As DNA, the CDR3 is TGTGCCAGCAGCAGCGAACTCAGCCCTTTCTCACCCCTCCACTTT. Residues: CASSSELSPFSPLHF. Full variable domain (remainder filled in from reference TRBV7-2 and TRBJ1-6): GAGVSQSPSNKVTEKGKDVELRCDPISGHTALYWYRQSLGQGLEFLIYFQGNSAPDKSGLPSDRFSAERTGGSVSTLTIQRTQQEDSAVYLCASSSELSPFSPLHFGNGTRLTVT.